This T cell receptor beta chain was retrieved from a study of cytomegalovirus exposure and HLA in healthy donors. Turning to the study itself: When 300 to 400 donors were genotyped, 80% to 90% of them were found to fall in the Caucasian-associated ancestry cluster.

Sampled while nominally healthy, donors likely had unrecorded immune exposures. The CDR3 has 14 amino acids. Germline V gene data show CDR1 as SGHRS and CDR2 as YFSETQ. V dropped 4 bases and J dropped 3 bases, with 14 bases sitting between them. Study-level findings and limits: One variant, a missense change in DCLRE1C, was linked in a later analysis to TCR beta V- and J-gene trimming.

The PCR employed 60 Vbeta primers together with 13 Jbeta primers. The assay was immunoSEQ multiplex PCR, and TCRdb's table has in-frame clones only and misses some. The data show some 130,000 clones, 82% seen once. A remark on this clone: No antigen is known for it.

Material for sequencing was PBMCs. The sequence derives from a boy aged 5-17 years in good health and CMV-seronegative. The chain is built from TRBV5-1 and TRBJ2-7, with D maybe TRBD1 (7 bases). DNA for the CDR3: TGCGCCAGCAGCCGGGGCGGGACAGTCTACGAGCAGTACTTC. Its translation: CASSRGGTVYEQYF. Full variable domain (missing parts from reference TRBV5-1 and TRBJ2-7): KAGVTQTPRYLIKTRGQQVTLSCSPISGHRSVSWYQQTPGQGLQFLFEYFSETQRNKGNFPGRFSGRQFSNSRSEMNVSTLELGDSALYLCASSRGGTVYEQYFGPGTRLTVT.